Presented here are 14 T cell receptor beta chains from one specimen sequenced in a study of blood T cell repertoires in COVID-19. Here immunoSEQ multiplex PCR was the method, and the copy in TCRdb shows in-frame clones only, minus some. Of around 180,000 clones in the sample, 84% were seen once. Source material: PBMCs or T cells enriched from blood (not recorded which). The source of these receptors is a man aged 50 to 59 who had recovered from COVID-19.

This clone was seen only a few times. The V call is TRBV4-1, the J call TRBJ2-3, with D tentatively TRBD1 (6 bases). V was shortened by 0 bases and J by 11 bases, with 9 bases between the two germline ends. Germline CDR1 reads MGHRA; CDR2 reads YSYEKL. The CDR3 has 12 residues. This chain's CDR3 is CASSQDLGGQYF. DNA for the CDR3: TGCGCCAGCAGCCAAGATCTAGGGGGGCAGTATTTT.

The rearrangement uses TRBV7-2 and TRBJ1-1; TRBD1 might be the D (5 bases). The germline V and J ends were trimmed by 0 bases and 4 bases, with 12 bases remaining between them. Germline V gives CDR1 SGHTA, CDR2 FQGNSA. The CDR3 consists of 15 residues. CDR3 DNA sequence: TGTGCCAGCAGCTTAGCCCAGGGAGGGGCCACTGAAGCTTTCTTT. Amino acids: CASSLAQGGATEAFF. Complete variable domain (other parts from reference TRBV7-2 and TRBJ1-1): GAGVSQSPSNKVTEKGKDVELRCDPISGHTALYWYRQSLGQGLEFLIYFQGNSAPDKSGLPSDRFSAERTGGSVSTLTIQRTQQEDSAVYLCASSLAQGGATEAFFGQGTRLTVV.

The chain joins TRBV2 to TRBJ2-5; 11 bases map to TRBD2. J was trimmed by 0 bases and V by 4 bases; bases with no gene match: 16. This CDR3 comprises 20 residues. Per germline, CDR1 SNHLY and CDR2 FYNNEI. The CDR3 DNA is TGTGCCAGCAGTGGGGACCGGGCTAGCGGGGGGCTGCCCGACCAAGAGACCCAGTACTTC. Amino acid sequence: CASSGDRASGGLPDQETQYF. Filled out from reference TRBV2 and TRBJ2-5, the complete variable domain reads EPEVTQTPSHQVTQMGQEVILRCVPISNHLYFYWYRQILGQKVEFLVSFYNNEISEKSEIFDDQFSVERPDGSNFTLKIRSTKLEDSAMYFCASSGDRASGGLPDQETQYFGPGTRLLVL.

The DNA of the CDR3 is TGCAGTGCTAGTATCGGGACAGGGGGCGGACAGCCCCAGCATTTT. Its translation: CSASIGTGGGQPQHF. The rearrangement joins TRBV20-1 to TRBJ1-5, with 12 nucleotides matching TRBD1. Germline CDR1 is DFQATT and CDR2 is SNEGSKA (reference sequence). This CDR3 contains 15 residues. V shed 3 bases, J shed 7 bases, and the junction held 7 bases outside the gene matches.

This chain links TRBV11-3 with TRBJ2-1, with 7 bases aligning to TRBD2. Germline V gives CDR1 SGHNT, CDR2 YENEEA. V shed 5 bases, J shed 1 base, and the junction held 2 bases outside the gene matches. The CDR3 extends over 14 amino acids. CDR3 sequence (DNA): TGTGCCAGCAGCCCCGGGGGGTCCTACAATGAGCAGTTCTTC. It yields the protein CASSPGGSYNEQFF.

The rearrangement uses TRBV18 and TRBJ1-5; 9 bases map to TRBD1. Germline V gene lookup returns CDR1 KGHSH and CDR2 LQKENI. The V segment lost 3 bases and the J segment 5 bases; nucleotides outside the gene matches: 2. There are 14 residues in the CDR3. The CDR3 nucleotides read TGTGCCAGCTCACCGACAGGGGGAGATCAGCCCCAGCATTTT. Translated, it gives CASSPTGGDQPQHF.

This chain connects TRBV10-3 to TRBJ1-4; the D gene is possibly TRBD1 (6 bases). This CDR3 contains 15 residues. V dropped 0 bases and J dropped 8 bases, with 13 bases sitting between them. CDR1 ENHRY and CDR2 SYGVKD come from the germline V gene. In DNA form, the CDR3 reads TGTGCCATCAGTGAGTCGCTACAGGGTGGGGAAAAACTGTTTTTT. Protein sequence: CAISESLQGGEKLFF.

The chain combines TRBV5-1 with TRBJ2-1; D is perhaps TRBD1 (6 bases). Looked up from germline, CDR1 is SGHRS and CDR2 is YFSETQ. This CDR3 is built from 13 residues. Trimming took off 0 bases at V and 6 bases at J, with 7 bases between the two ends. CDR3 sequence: CASSLEGGNEQFF. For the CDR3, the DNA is TGCGCCAGCAGCTTGGAAGGGGGCAATGAGCAGTTCTTC.

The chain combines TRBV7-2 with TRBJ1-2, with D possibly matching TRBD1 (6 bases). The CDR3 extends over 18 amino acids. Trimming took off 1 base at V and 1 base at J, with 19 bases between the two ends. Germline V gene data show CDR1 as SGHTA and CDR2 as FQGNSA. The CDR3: CASSLGRRKGVGNYGYTF. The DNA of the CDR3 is TGTGCCAGCAGCTTAGGGCGGCGCAAGGGGGTTGGTAACTATGGCTACACCTTC. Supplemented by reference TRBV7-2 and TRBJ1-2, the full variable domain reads GAGVSQSPSNKVTEKGKDVELRCDPISGHTALYWYRQSLGQGLEFLIYFQGNSAPDKSGLPSDRFSAERTGGSVSTLTIQRTQQEDSAVYLCASSLGRRKGVGNYGYTFGSGTRLTVV.

The CDR3 spells CASSMGGLGNQPQHF. In nucleotides, the CDR3 is TGTGCCAGTAGTATGGGGGGTTTAGGCAATCAGCCCCAGCATTTT. This chain connects TRBV19 to TRBJ1-5; weak D call: TRBD1 (5 bases). CDR3 length: 15 residues. The germline V gene has CDR1 LNHDA and CDR2 SQIVND (reference sequence). V was clipped by 3 bases and J by 2 bases, with 11 bases between them.

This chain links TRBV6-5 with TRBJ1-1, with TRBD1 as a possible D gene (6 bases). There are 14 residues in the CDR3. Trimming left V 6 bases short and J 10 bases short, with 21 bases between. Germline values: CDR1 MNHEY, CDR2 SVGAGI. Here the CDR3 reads CASRVGAAMVGAFF. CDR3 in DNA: TGTGCCAGCAGAGTGGGGGCGGCGATGGTTGGAGCTTTCTTT.

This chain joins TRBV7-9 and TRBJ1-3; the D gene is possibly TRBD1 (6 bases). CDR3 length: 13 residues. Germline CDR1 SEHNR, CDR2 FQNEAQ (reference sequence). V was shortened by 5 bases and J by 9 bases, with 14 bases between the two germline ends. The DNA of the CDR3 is TGTGCCAGCAGCCCCTTGGCGGACAGCACCATATATTTT. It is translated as CASSPLADSTIYF.

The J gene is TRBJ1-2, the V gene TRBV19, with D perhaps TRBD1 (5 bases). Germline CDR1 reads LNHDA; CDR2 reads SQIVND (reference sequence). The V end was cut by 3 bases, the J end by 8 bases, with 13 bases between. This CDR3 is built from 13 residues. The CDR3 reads CASSIPRARGYTF. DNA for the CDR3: TGTGCCAGTAGTATTCCCAGGGCAAGGGGCTACACCTTC.

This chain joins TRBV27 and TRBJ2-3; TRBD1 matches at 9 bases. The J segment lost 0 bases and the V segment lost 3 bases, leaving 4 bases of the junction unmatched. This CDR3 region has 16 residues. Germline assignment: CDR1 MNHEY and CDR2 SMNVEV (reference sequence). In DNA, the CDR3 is TGTGCCAGCAGTTTGAACAGGGGGCACAGCACAGATACGCAGTATTTT. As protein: CASSLNRGHSTDTQYF.